Following are 29 T cell receptor beta chains from one sample sequenced in a study of CD8 T cells in Susac syndrome. It was with random hexamers that 0.5 to 1 ug RNA was reverse transcribed. TCRdb passed the immunoSEQ multiplex PCR reads through MiXCR, listing each CDR3 protein once. This repertoire shows about 120,000 distinct CDR3 sequences, around 94% found once; its top ten account for around 0.27%. Sequencing was done on a sample of CD8+ T cells from PBMCs. These receptors originate from a human donor with Susac syndrome.

This rearrangement joins TRBV29-1 to TRBJ1-1; 7 bases line up with TRBD1. The V gene end was trimmed by 4 bases and the J gene end by 4 bases; junction bases not matched to a gene: 3. Germline assignment: CDR1 SQVTM and CDR2 ANQGSEA. CDR3 size: 12 residues. The CDR3 loop reads CSVARDSTEAFF. The CDR3 nucleotides read TGCAGCGTTGCCCGGGACAGCACTGAAGCTTTCTTT.

CDR3 sequence (DNA): TGTGCCAGCAGCAACCGTGGCAGGGGCTACGAGCAGTACTTC. Its protein product is CASSNRGRGYEQYF. The V gene is TRBV21-1, the J gene TRBJ2-7; TRBD1 is the table's D call, not checked against the DNA. TRBV21-1 is recorded as a pseudogene. The CDR3 is 14 amino acids.

The genes are TRBV4-1 and TRBJ1-5; possibly TRBD1 for D (6 bases). CDR3 length equals 17 residues. The V end was cut by 3 bases, the J end by 0 bases, with 15 bases between. Germline lookup yields CDR1 MGHRA and CDR2 YSYEKL. CDR3 region: CASSHPPDSFSNQPQHF. The CDR3 nucleotides are TGCGCCAGCAGCCACCCCCCGGACAGCTTTAGCAATCAGCCCCAGCATTTT.

The chain joins TRBV29-1 to TRBJ1-1; D remains unclear. V was cut by 7 bases and J by 0 bases, with 18 bases left in between. The CDR3 totals 15 residues. Germline V CDR1 and CDR2: SQVTM, ANQGSEA. The CDR3 DNA is TGCAGCGACCGTTCTAAGTCAGGTTTGAACACTGAAGCTTTCTTT. It is translated as CSDRSKSGLNTEAFF.

V gene TRBV6-2 or TRBV6-3 combines with J gene TRBJ2-5, with TRBD2 matching 9 bases. Germline assignment: CDR1 MNHEY and CDR2 SVGEGT. The CDR3 is made up of 18 amino acids. The V and J ends lost 0 bases and 5 bases, in that order; junction bases with no gene match: 13. The CDR3 protein is CASSYSVLETSGRETQYF. In nucleotides, the CDR3 is TGTGCCAGCAGTTACTCTGTCTTAGAGACTAGCGGCCGGGAGACCCAGTACTTC.

The chain couples TRBV20-1 to TRBJ1-5; D not certain. The CDR3 runs to 14 residues. V was cut by 0 bases and J by 7 bases, with 13 bases left in between. CDR1 DFQATT and CDR2 SNEGSKA come from the germline V gene (reference sequence). The CDR3, as DNA: TGCAGTGCTAGAGATGGTGGGGAAGAGCAGCCCCAGCATTTT. This encodes CSARDGGEEQPQHF.

The J gene is TRBJ2-2, the V gene TRBV9, with D hard to call. V lost 4 bases and J 4 bases, leaving 8 bases between the germline ends. The CDR3 has 13 residues. Germline V lookup: CDR1 SGDLS, CDR2 YYNGEE. The CDR3 sequence is CASSLKTTGELFF. The CDR3 bases are TGTGCCAGCAGCCTGAAGACCACCGGGGAGCTGTTTTTT.

This chain links TRBV27 with TRBJ1-4, with a possible D match to TRBD1 (5 bases). The CDR3 runs 14 residues. V was trimmed by 5 bases and J by 7 bases, leaving 14 bases between them. Germline CDR1 and CDR2: MNHEY and SMNVEV (reference sequence). In DNA, the CDR3 is TGTGCCAGCAGTCCCCAGGGTTCGCGTGAAAAACTGTTTTTT. It yields the protein CASSPQGSREKLFF.

The chain uses TRBV5-1 and TRBJ2-7; 11 bases align to TRBD2. Germline values: CDR1 SGHRS, CDR2 YFSETQ. The CDR3 spans 15 residues. V lost 4 bases to trimming and J lost 3 bases; unmatched junction nucleotides: 6. This CDR3 reads CASSPGTSGLYEQYF. CDR3 nucleotide sequence: TGCGCCAGCAGCCCCGGGACTAGCGGCCTCTACGAGCAGTACTTC.

This sequence joins TRBV12-3 or TRBV12-4 and TRBJ2-7, with 9 bases that match TRBD2. V shed 6 bases, J shed 10 bases, and the junction held 10 bases outside the gene matches. This CDR3 region has 13 residues. The CDR3 region has the DNA TGTGCCAGCAGCCCCGGAATAGCGGGGGCACAGTACTTC. Translation: CASSPGIAGAQYF.

The J gene is TRBJ1-1, the V gene TRBV25-1, with TRBD1 matching 7 bases. Germline V CDR1 and CDR2: MGHDK, SYGVNS. The junction had 6 bases not matched to a gene; V was cut back by 3 bases and J by 2 bases. The CDR3 sequence is 15 residues long. CDR3 bases: TGTGCCAGCAGTGACTATGGACAGGCTAACACTGAAGCTTTCTTT. It is translated as CASSDYGQANTEAFF.

The chain couples TRBV4-3 to TRBJ2-5; D is unresolved. The germline V gene has CDR1 LGHNA and CDR2 YSLEER. V was clipped by 4 bases and J by 5 bases, with 14 bases between them. The CDR3 loop spans 14 amino acids. CDR3 region: CASSPGRGIETQYF. In DNA, the CDR3 is TGCGCCAGCAGCCCCGGTAGAGGTATCGAGACCCAGTACTTC.

A few counts support this clonotype. The rearrangement uses TRBV30 and TRBJ2-2, with D tentatively TRBD2 (5 bases). Germline CDR1 GTSNPN, CDR2 SVGIG (reference sequence). The CDR3 contains 13 residues. The V gene lost 2 bases and the J gene lost 6 bases, with 10 bases spanning the gap. CDR3 protein: CAWSPTGAGELFF. The CDR3 DNA reads as TGTGCCTGGAGTCCAACCGGGGCCGGGGAGCTGTTTTTT.

This rearrangement joins TRBV4-1 to TRBJ2-7; D might be TRBD2 (6 bases). V was trimmed by 1 base and J by 3 bases, leaving 13 bases between them. This CDR3 contains 15 residues. Germline-derived CDR1 and CDR2 are MGHRA and YSYEKL. This CDR3 is CASSQGFGGNYEQYF. CDR3 in DNA: TGCGCCAGCAGCCAAGGGTTCGGGGGAAACTACGAGCAGTACTTC.

The chain recombines TRBV29-1 with TRBJ2-2, with D perhaps matching TRBD2 (6 bases). Germline V gene sequence: CDR1 SQVTM, CDR2 ANQGSEA. V was cut by 4 bases and J by 3 bases, with 9 bases left in between. The CDR3 is 13 amino acids. This chain's CDR3 is CSVAGLYTGELFF. The CDR3 bases are TGCAGCGTTGCGGGACTGTACACCGGGGAGCTGTTTTTT.

The rearrangement uses TRBV4-1 and TRBJ2-3; 11 nucleotides match TRBD2. The ends lost 2 bases at V and 6 bases at J; junction bases unmatched: 1. Looked up from germline, CDR1 is MGHRA and CDR2 is YSYEKL. This CDR3 spans 14 amino acids. CDR3 loop: CASSQRTSGDTQYF. The DNA for the CDR3 is TGCGCCAGCAGCCAACGGACTAGCGGGGATACGCAGTATTTT.

This chain links TRBV12-3 or TRBV12-4 with TRBJ1-1; 7 bases map to TRBD1. The CDR3 is 14 residues long. With 7 bases clipped from V and 3 bases from J, the junction kept 8 bases outside the gene matches. The CDR3 bases are TGTGCCAGCACTGTGGACAGGTCGGACACTGAAGCTTTCTTT. Translating it yields CASTVDRSDTEAFF.

This clonotype was seen a few times. This sequence joins TRBV9 and TRBJ2-1; D could derive from TRBD1 or TRBD2 (5 bases each). CDR3 length: 15 amino acids. With 2 bases removed from V and 0 bases from J, the gap between germline ends came to 9 bases. Germline V gives CDR1 SGDLS, CDR2 YYNGEE. Here the CDR3 DNA reads TGTGCCAGCAGCGTTGGGGCGGGCTCCTACAATGAGCAGTTCTTC. Protein product: CASSVGAGSYNEQFF.

This rearrangement joins TRBV11-2 to TRBJ2-5; a weak D match, TRBD1 (6 bases). The CDR3 runs 15 residues. Germline V gene data show CDR1 as SGHAT and CDR2 as FQNNGV. Deletions cut 5 bases from V and 4 bases from J, with 17 bases between. The CDR3 bases are TGTGCCAGCAGCCGCCCAGGGGAGTATCGAGAGACCCAGTACTTC. It specifies CASSRPGEYRETQYF.

V usage is TRBV11-2 and J usage is TRBJ1-6; D gene ambiguous. Per germline, CDR1 SGHAT and CDR2 FQNNGV. There are 13 residues in the CDR3. The V end lost 0 bases, the J end lost 7 bases, and 4 bases lay between the germline ends. CDR3 in amino acids: CASSLEPNSPLHF. The CDR3 coding sequence is TGTGCCAGCAGCTTAGAGCCCAATTCACCCCTCCACTTT. Combining the CDR3 with reference TRBV11-2 and TRBJ1-6 gives the whole variable domain EAGVAQSPRYKIIEKRQSVAFWCNPISGHATLYWYQQILGQGPKLLIQFQNNGVVDDSQLPKDRFSAERLKGVDSTLKIQPAKLEDSAVYLCASSLEPNSPLHFGNGTRLTVT.

The V and J genes are TRBV11-2 and TRBJ2-5; TRBD1 agrees at 7 bases. V gave up 5 bases and J gave up 1 base; unmatched junction bases: 13. The germline V gene encodes CDR1 SGHAT and CDR2 FQNNGV. This CDR3 is built from 17 residues. Here the CDR3 reads CASSPGHRGKGQETQYF. CDR3 DNA: TGTGCCAGCAGCCCAGGTCACAGGGGAAAAGGCCAAGAGACCCAGTACTTC.

This clonotype is a singleton in its sample. V is TRBV24-1 and J is TRBJ2-2; possible D gene TRBD1, 6 bases. The ends were cut back, 8 bases at V and 5 bases at J, with 14 bases in the middle. Germline loops: CDR1 KGHDR, CDR2 SFDVKD. CDR3 length equals 14 residues. The CDR3 DNA reads as TGTGCCACCAAAATAGGGGGAAGGACCGGGGAGCTGTTTTTT. Protein product: CATKIGGRTGELFF.

This sequence joins TRBV19 and TRBJ1-2, with D unclear. Germline V lookup: CDR1 LNHDA, CDR2 SQIVND (reference sequence). The CDR3 has 14 residues. Trimming removed 3 bases from V and 1 base from J, with 9 bases in between. The DNA for the CDR3 is TGTGCCAGTAGTATTGGGTGGATTAACTATGGCTACACCTTC. Protein product: CASSIGWINYGYTF.

The rearrangement uses TRBV27 and TRBJ2-3, with D possibly being TRBD1 or TRBD2 (6 bases each). This CDR3 spans 14 amino acids. V was shortened by 5 bases and J by 4 bases, with 13 bases between the two germline ends. Germline CDR1 reads MNHEY; CDR2 reads SMNVEV (reference sequence). The CDR3 DNA sequence: TGTGCCAGCAGTCCGACAGGCGGGGCAGATACGCAGTATTTT. It is translated as CASSPTGGADTQYF.

This rearrangement joins TRBV4-3 to TRBJ1-5; D gene ambiguous. The length of the CDR3 is 15 residues. In germline, CDR1 is LGHNA, CDR2 YSLEER. Trimming shortened V by 0 bases and J by 1 base, and 7 bases separated the two germline ends. Here the CDR3 reads CASSQDWQSNQPQHF. In DNA, the CDR3 is TGCGCCAGCAGCCAAGATTGGCAGAGCAATCAGCCCCAGCATTTT.

V and J are TRBV4-1 and TRBJ1-2; perhaps TRBD1 as D (5 bases). CDR1 and CDR2 (germline): MGHRA, YSYEKL. V dropped 4 bases and J dropped 4 bases, with 19 bases sitting between them. The CDR3 has 16 amino acids. DNA of the CDR3: TGCGCCAGCAGCCCCGAAGAAGGGGCGCGAGGCTATGGCTACACCTTC. This codes for CASSPEEGARGYGYTF.

The gene calls are TRBV20-1 and TRBJ2-7, with D tentatively TRBD2 (5 bases). Germline V gene data show CDR1 as DFQATT and CDR2 as SNEGSKA (reference sequence). V was cut by 6 bases and J by 6 bases, with 18 bases left in between. CDR3 length: 13 residues. In nucleotides, the CDR3 is TGCAGTGCCGATGAGAACGGACTCACCGAGCAGTACTTC. Its protein is CSADENGLTEQYF.

The chain joins TRBV6-6 to TRBJ2-1, with D hard to call. The CDR3 covers 14 residues. Trimming pared 6 bases from V and 5 bases from J, leaving 14 bases between. Germline V gene sequence: CDR1 MNHNY, CDR2 SVGAGI (reference sequence). The CDR3: CASRTRIADNEQFF. In DNA form, the CDR3 reads TGTGCCAGCAGAACAAGGATTGCGGACAATGAGCAGTTCTTC.

This chain's CDR3 is CATTRDYQDTGELFF. The CDR3 coding sequence is TGTGCCACCACCCGGGACTATCAAGACACCGGGGAGCTGTTTTTT. The chain employs TRBV15 and TRBJ2-2, with 7 positions matching TRBD2. The trim removed 7 bases at V and 3 bases at J, leaving 8 bases unmatched. CDR3 length: 15 amino acids. Germline CDR1 LNHNV, CDR2 YYDKDF (reference sequence).